Sequencing of this T cell receptor beta chain was carried out in a study of T cells in Graves' hyperthyroidism and ophthalmopathy. Study as a whole: Peripheral blood draws took place at initial diagnosis, ahead of any treatment.

Regarding the study as a whole: From stable hyperthyroidism, ophthalmopathy was separated by a 13 V-J model.

V was clipped by 5 bases and J by 1 base, with 17 bases between them. The germline V gene has CDR1 MNHNS and CDR2 SASEGT. CDR3 length: 16 amino acids. To note about this clonotype: Its antigen is unknown.

Lactation, pregnancy, other autoimmune disease or uncontrolled infection excluded patients. PBMCs were sourced from roughly 9.3 ml fresh peripheral blood. The source material, RNA transcripts, was used to amplify TCR beta CDR3 regions. The HTBI set primed first-round TCR CDR3 RT-PCR. TCRdb passed the multiplex PCR reads through MiXCR, listing each CDR3 protein once. Here the sample spans hundreds of thousands of distinct CDR3 sequences, over 35% being singletons. This chain links TRBV6-1 with TRBJ1-1; TRBD1 might be the D (6 bases). Sequencing input: blood. This clonotype originated in a man between 18 and 35 years old with Graves' hyperthyroidism. This CDR3 reads CASSYSQGLGNTEAFF. Written as DNA, the CDR3 is TGTGCCAGCAGTTACTCGCAGGGGCTTGGGAACACTGAAGCTTTCTTT.